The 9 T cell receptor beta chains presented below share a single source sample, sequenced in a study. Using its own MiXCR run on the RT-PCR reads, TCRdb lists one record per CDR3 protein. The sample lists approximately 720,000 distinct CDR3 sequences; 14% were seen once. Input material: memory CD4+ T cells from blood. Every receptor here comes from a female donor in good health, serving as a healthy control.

CDR3 amino acids: CAWTPGGIRAFF. The CDR3 DNA sequence: TGTGCCTGGACCCCGGGGGGGATTAGAGCTTTCTTT. The V gene is TRBV30, the J gene TRBJ1-1; perhaps TRBD1 as D (5 bases). The CDR3 consists of 12 residues. V lost 4 bases to trimming and J lost 10 bases, with 16 bases between them. The germline gives CDR1 GTSNPN, CDR2 SVGIG (reference sequence).

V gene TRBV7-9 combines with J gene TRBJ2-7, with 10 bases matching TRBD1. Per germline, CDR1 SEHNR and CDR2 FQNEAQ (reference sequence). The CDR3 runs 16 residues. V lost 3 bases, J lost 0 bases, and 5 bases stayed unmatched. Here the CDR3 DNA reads TGTGCCAGCAGCTTCCGGACAGGGGGAATCTCCTACGAGCAGTACTTC. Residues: CASSFRTGGISYEQYF.

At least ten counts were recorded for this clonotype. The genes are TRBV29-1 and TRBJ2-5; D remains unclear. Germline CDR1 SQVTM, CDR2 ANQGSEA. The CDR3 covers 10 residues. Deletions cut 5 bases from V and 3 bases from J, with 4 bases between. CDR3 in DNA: TGCAGCGTTCGTAAAGAGACCCAGTACTTC. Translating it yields CSVRKETQYF.

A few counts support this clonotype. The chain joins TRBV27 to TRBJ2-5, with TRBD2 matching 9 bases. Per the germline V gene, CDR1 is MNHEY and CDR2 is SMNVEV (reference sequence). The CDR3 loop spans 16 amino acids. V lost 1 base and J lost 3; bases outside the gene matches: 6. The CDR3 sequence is CASSLLTSGAKETQYF. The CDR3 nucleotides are TGTGCCAGCAGTTTATTGACTAGCGGAGCCAAAGAGACCCAGTACTTC.

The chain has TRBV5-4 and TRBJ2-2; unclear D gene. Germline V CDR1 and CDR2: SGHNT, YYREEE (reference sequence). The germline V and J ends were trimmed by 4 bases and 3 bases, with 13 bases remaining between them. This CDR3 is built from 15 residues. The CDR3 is CASSPAYADTGELFF. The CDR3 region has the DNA TGTGCCAGCAGCCCCGCGTACGCCGACACCGGGGAGCTGTTTTTT. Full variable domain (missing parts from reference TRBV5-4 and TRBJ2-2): ETGVTQSPTHLIKTRGQQVTLRCSSQSGHNTVSWYQQALGQGPQFIFQYYREEENGRGNFPPRFSGLQFPNYSSELNVNALELDDSALYLCASSPAYADTGELFFGEGSRLTVL.

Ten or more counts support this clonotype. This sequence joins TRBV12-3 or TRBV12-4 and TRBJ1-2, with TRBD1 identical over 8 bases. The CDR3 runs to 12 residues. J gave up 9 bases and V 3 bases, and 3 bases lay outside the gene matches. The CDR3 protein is CASSLDRARYTF. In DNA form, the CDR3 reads TGTGCCAGCAGTTTGGACAGGGCACGCTACACCTTC.

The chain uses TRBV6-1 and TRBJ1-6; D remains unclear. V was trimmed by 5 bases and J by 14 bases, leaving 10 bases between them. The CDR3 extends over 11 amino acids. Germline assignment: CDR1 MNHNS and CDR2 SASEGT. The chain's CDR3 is CASSLIITLHF. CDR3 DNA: TGTGCCAGCAGTTTAATAATCACCCTCCACTTT.

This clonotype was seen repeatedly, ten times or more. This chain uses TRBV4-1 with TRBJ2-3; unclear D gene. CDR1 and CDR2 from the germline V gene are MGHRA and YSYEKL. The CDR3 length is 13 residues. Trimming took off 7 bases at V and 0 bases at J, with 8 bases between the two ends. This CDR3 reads CASTESSTDTQYF. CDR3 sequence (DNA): TGCGCCAGCACCGAGAGTAGCACAGATACGCAGTATTTT.

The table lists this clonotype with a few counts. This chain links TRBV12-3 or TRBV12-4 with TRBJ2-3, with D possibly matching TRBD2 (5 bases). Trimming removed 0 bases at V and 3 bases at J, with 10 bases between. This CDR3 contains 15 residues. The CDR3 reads CASSLAGVLTDTQYF. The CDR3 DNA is TGTGCCAGCAGTTTAGCGGGAGTTCTGACAGATACGCAGTATTTT.